A selection of T cell receptor beta chains follows, all from one sample in a study of identical twins. In TCRdb, the 5' RACE reads were re-called with MiXCR into one record per CDR3 protein. The sample consists of about 450,000 distinct CDR3 sequences, around 20% of them appearing once. Source material: naive T cells sorted from blood. These receptors were taken from a man aged 50 to 60 in good health. The CDR3 runs from the conserved cysteine through the conserved F or W. Fields, in order: CDR3 protein, CDR3 DNA, D gene, J gene, V gene, clone size. D genes are given only for firm matches. Size values are once, few and many counts, or a class for expanded clones, and some rows have none.

CASSFPWGAKLFF | TGTGCCAGCAGTTTTCCCTGGGGGGCTAAACTGTTTTTT | NA | TRBJ1-4 | TRBV12-3/TRBV12-4 | NA
CASSQGGGLGETQYF | TGTGCCAGCAGCCAAGGAGGCGGGTTGGGGGAGACCCAGTACTTC | NA | TRBJ2-5 | TRBV3-1 | NA
CASSPGIRAEQYF | TGTGCCAGCAGTCCGGGGATCCGGGCCGAGCAGTACTTC | NA | TRBJ2-7 | TRBV12-3/TRBV12-4 | NA
CASSPRQGGAYEQYF | TGTGCCAGCAGTCCCCGACAGGGTGGCGCCTACGAGCAGTACTTC | TRBD1 | TRBJ2-7 | TRBV6-1 | few
CAISGAGQKYEQYF | TGTGCCATCAGTGGGGCTGGACAGAAGTACGAGCAGTACTTC | NA | TRBJ2-7 | TRBV10-3 | NA
CSVGHRAGNTGELFF | TGCAGCGTTGGACACAGGGCGGGGAACACCGGGGAGCTGTTTTTT | NA | TRBJ2-2 | TRBV29-1 | few
CASSPSWGASTDTQYF | TGTGCCAGTAGCCCCTCGTGGGGAGCTAGCACAGATACGCAGTATTTT | NA | TRBJ2-3 | TRBV19 | NA
CSARDLLRGPANYGYTF | TGCAGTGCTAGAGATCTACTGAGGGGGCCAGCTAACTATGGCTACACCTTC | TRBD1 | TRBJ1-2 | TRBV20-1 | NA
CSAYDWVSSYEQYF | TGCAGTGCGTACGACTGGGTGAGCTCCTACGAGCAGTACTTC | NA | TRBJ2-7 | TRBV20-1 | few
CASSRRGNTEAFF | TGTGCCAGCAGCCGCCGTGGGAACACTGAAGCTTTCTTT | NA | TRBJ1-1 | TRBV6-1 | many
CASRAGPPGEKLFF | TGTGCCAGCAGAGCCGGGCCCCCTGGGGAAAAACTGTTTTTT | NA | TRBJ1-4 | TRBV28 | many
CASSHSTGGAVFGANVLTF | TGTGCCAGCAGTCACTCGACAGGGGGCGCAGTTTTTGGGGCCAACGTCCTGACTTTC | TRBD1 | TRBJ2-6 | TRBV6-2/TRBV6-3 | NA
CASSRRVGDRSYEQYF | TGTGCCAGCAGCCGAAGGGTTGGGGACAGATCTTACGAGCAGTACTTC | TRBD1 | TRBJ2-7 | TRBV27 | NA
CASSQGGSGQPQHF | TGTGCCAGCAGCCAAGGGGGCTCGGGCCAGCCCCAGCATTTT | NA | TRBJ1-5 | TRBV3-1 | NA
CASSVPGQGANTGELFF | TGTGCCAGCAGTGTACCGGGACAGGGCGCGAACACCGGGGAGCTGTTTTTT | TRBD1 | TRBJ2-2 | TRBV28 | NA
CASSVYGSDEQYF | TGTGCCAGCAGCGTATACGGCTCCGACGAGCAGTACTTC | NA | TRBJ2-7 | TRBV7-9 | once
CASSRDRGFSYNEQFF | TGCGCCAGCAGCAGGGACAGGGGATTCTCCTACAATGAGCAGTTCTTC | TRBD1 | TRBJ2-1 | TRBV5-1 | few
CSARATADYGYTF | TGCAGTGCTAGAGCGACAGCGGACTATGGCTACACCTTC | NA | TRBJ1-2 | TRBV20-1 | NA
CASRDLGGSYNEQFF | TGCGCCAGCCGAGATTTAGGGGGCTCTTACAATGAGCAGTTCTTC | TRBD1 | TRBJ2-1 | TRBV5-1 | NA
CASTGSENIQYF | TGCGCCAGCACAGGGTCGGAAAACATTCAGTACTTC | NA | TRBJ2-4 | TRBV4-1 | NA
CASSPTGNYGYTF | TGCGCCAGCAGCCCGACAGGGAACTATGGCTACACCTTC | TRBD1 | TRBJ1-2 | TRBV4-3 | many
CSVEGSLAGVADTQYF | TGCAGCGTTGAGGGGTCCCTAGCGGGAGTGGCAGATACGCAGTATTTT | TRBD2 | TRBJ2-3 | TRBV29-1 | many
CASSDRGRRGTDTQYF | TGTGCCAGCAGTGACAGGGGGCGCCGGGGCACAGATACGCAGTATTTT | TRBD1 | TRBJ2-3 | TRBV6-1 | few
CASSSGGQGNYNEQFF | TGTGCCAGCAGTTCGGGAGGACAGGGGAACTACAATGAGCAGTTCTTC | TRBD1 | TRBJ2-1 | TRBV28 | NA
CASSLGTGELYEQYF | TGTGCCAGCAGCTTAGGGACAGGGGAACTCTACGAGCAGTACTTC | TRBD1 | TRBJ2-7 | TRBV11-2 | NA
CASITGPGVSGELFF | TGCGCCAGCATCACCGGACCGGGCGTCAGCGGGGAGCTGTTTTTT | NA | TRBJ2-2 | TRBV5-1 | few
CAINEFHSNQPQHF | TGTGCCATCAACGAGTTCCATAGCAATCAGCCCCAGCATTTT | NA | TRBJ1-5 | TRBV10-3 | many
CASSQDWGLAGGSSTDTQYF | TGTGCCAGCAGCCAAGATTGGGGGCTAGCGGGGGGTTCTAGCACAGATACGCAGTATTTT | TRBD2 | TRBJ2-3 | TRBV4-2 | few
CASANSGTGVHEQYF | TGTGCCAGCGCGAATTCCGGGACAGGGGTCCACGAGCAGTACTTC | TRBD1 | TRBJ2-7 | TRBV27 | few
CASSLKTGAAGETQYF | TGTGCCAGCAGTTTAAAGACAGGGGCGGCGGGGGAGACCCAGTACTTC | TRBD1 | TRBJ2-5 | TRBV12-3/TRBV12-4 | NA
CASSLNPQGRPYEQYF | TGTGCCAGCAGCTTAAACCCACAGGGGAGGCCCTACGAGCAGTACTTC | NA | TRBJ2-7 | TRBV11-2 | NA
CASASASSSYEQYF | TGTGCCAGCGCTTCAGCCTCCTCATCCTACGAGCAGTACTTC | NA | TRBJ2-7 | TRBV5-6 | few
CASSYLLGEGGNQPQHF | TGTGCCAGCAGTTATCTCCTTGGGGAAGGGGGCAATCAGCCCCAGCATTTT | NA | TRBJ1-5 | TRBV6-2/TRBV6-3 | few
CASSLQGAENNSPLHF | TGTGCCAGCAGTTTACAAGGGGCGGAAAATAATTCACCCCTCCACTTT | NA | TRBJ1-6 | TRBV12-3/TRBV12-4 | NA
CASSPDRLEQYF | TGTGCCAGCAGCCCAGACAGGCTGGAGCAGTACTTC | NA | TRBJ2-7 | TRBV4-2 | few
CSVTTGTAQETQYF | TGCAGTGTAACCACCGGGACAGCTCAAGAGACCCAGTACTTC | TRBD1 | TRBJ2-5 | TRBV20-1 | many
CASSLAKAGVNTEAFF | TGCGCCAGCAGCTTGGCCAAGGCAGGGGTAAACACTGAAGCTTTCTTT | NA | TRBJ1-1 | TRBV5-1 | few
CASSLLSIRANQPQHF | TGTGCCAGCAGCCTCCTTTCGATCAGGGCCAATCAGCCCCAGCATTTT | NA | TRBJ1-5 | TRBV6-1 | few
CSADAALAGGPTDTQYF | TGCAGTGCCGATGCTGCTTTGGCGGGAGGACCAACAGATACGCAGTATTTT | TRBD2 | TRBJ2-3 | TRBV20-1 | few
CASSLTGDIGRGSPLHF | TGCGCCAGCAGCTTAACAGGGGATATTGGCCGGGGTTCACCCCTCCACTTT | TRBD1 | TRBJ1-6 | TRBV5-1 | few